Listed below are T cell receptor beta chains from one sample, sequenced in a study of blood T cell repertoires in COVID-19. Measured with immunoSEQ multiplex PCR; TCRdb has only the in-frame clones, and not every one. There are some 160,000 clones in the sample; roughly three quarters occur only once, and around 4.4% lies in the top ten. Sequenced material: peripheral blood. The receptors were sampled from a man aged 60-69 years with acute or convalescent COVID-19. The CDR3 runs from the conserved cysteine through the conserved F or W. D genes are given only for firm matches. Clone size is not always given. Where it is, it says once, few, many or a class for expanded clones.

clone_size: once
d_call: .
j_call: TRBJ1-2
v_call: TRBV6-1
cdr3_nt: TGTGCCAGCAGTGAAGCGCTTGGAGATAACTATGGCTACACCTTC
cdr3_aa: CASSEALGDNYGYTF

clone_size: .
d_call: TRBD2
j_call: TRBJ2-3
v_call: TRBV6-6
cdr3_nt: TGTGCCAGCAGTTACTCGCGGGAGGATGGCACAGATACGCAGTATTTT
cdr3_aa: CASSYSREDGTDTQYF

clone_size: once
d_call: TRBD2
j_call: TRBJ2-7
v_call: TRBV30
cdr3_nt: TGTGCCTGGAGTGTACGAGGTAGCGGGAACTTCTACGAGCAGTACTTC
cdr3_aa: CAWSVRGSGNFYEQYF

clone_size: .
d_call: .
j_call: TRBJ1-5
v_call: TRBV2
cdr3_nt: TGTGCCAGCAGTGGGGCCGGGACTATCCTCGGCAATCAGCCCCAGCATTTT
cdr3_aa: CASSGAGTILGNQPQHF

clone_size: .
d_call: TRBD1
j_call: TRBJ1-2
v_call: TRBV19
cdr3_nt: TGTGCCAGCTTCAAAATTACAGGGGGATATGGCTACACCTTC
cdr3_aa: CASFKITGGYGYTF

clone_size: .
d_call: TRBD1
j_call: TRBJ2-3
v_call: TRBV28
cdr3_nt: TGTGCCAGCAGCGGACAGGGGGCGCTCGGCACAGATACGCAGTATTTT
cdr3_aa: CASSGQGALGTDTQYF

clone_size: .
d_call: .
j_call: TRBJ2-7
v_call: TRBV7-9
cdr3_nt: TGTGCCAGCAGCTCGTTCCCGAGTTCCGAGCAGTACTTC
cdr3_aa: CASSSFPSSEQYF

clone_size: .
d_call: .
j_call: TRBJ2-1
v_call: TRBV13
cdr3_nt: TGTGCCAGCGCAAGTAGGGGCTACAATGAGCAGTTCTTC
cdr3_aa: CASASRGYNEQFF

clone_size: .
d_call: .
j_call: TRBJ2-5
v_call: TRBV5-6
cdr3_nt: TGTGCCAGCAGCTCTGGTAGGAGGGATAAAGAGACCCAGTACTTC
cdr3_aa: CASSSGRRDKETQYF

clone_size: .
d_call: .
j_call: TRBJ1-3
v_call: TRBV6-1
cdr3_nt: TGTGCCAGCAGTGAAGCTCTGCAAACAGTTTCTGGAAACACCATATATTTT
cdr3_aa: CASSEALQTVSGNTIYF

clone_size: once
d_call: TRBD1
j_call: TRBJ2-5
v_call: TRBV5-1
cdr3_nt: TGCGCCAGCAGCTTACAGGGGGCAGGGGGCCAAGAGACCCAGTACTTC
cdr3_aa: CASSLQGAGGQETQYF

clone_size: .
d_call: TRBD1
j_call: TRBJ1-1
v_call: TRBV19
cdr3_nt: TGTGCCAGTAAAGGGCCGCGACAGGGGGCGCTTTCTGAAGCTTTCTTT
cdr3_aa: CASKGPRQGALSEAFF

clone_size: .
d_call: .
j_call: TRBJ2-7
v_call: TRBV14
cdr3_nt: TGTGCCAGCACCCCCAACCCGGGACATCTCTACGAGCAGTACTTC
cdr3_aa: CASTPNPGHLYEQYF

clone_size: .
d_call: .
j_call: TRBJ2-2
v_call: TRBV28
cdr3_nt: TGTGCCAGCAGTGTGGGACAATACAACACCGGGGAGCTGTTTTTT
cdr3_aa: CASSVGQYNTGELFF

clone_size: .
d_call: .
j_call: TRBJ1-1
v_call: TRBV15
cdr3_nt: TGTGCCACCAGCGGCGGGGGGCCGATTACTGAAGCTTTCTTT
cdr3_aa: CATSGGGPITEAFF

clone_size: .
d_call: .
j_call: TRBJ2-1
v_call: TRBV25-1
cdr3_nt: TGTGCCAGCAGAGCATCCGGGACATTCATCTACAATGAGCAGTTCTTC
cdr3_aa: CASRASGTFIYNEQFF

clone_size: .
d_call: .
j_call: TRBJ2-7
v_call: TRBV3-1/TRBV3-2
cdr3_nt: TGTGCCAGCAGCCATACTAGCACCTACGAGCAGTACTTC
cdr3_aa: CASSHTSTYEQYF

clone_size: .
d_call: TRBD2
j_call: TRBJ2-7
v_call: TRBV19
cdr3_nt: TGTGCCAGTAGTAGCTCTAGCGGGAGGTTGTACGAGCAGTACTTC
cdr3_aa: CASSSSSGRLYEQYF

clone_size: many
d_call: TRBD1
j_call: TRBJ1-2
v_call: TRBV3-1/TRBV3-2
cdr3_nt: TGTGCCAGCAGCCATACTCAGACAGGGGGCAACGGCTACACCTTC
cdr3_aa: CASSHTQTGGNGYTF

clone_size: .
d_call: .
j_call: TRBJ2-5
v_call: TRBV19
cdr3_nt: TGTGCCAGTAGTACACAGGGATACCAAGAGACCCAGTACTTC
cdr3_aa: CASSTQGYQETQYF

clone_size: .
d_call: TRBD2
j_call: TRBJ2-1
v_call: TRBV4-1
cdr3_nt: TGCGCCAGCGGGGGACTAGCGGGAGGTTACAATGAGCAGTTCTTC
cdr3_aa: CASGGLAGGYNEQFF

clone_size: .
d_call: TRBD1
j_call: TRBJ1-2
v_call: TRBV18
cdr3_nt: TGTGCCAGCTCACCCCGGGACAGCTATGGCTACACCTTC
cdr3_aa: CASSPRDSYGYTF

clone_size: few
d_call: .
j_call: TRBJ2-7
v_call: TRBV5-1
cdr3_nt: TGCGCCAGCAGCGGACTCTACGAGCAGTACTTC
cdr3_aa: CASSGLYEQYF

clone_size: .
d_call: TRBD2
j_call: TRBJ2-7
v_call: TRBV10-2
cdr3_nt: TGCGCCAGCAGATTCACCGGGACTAATAGTCCCTACGAGCAGTACTTC
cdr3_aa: CASRFTGTNSPYEQYF

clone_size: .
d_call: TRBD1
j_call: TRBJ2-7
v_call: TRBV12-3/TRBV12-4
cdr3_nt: TGTGCCAGCAGCAAGGGACAGACGTACGAGCAGTACTTC
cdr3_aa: CASSKGQTYEQYF

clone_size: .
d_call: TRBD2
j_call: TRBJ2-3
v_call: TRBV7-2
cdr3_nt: TGTGCCAAGGAACAGCGGGAGGGCCTAGGTACGCAGTATTTT
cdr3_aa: CAKEQREGLGTQYF

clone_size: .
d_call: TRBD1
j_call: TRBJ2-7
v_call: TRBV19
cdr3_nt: TGTGCCAGTAGTATCGGGACAGGGGGTAACGAGCAGTACTTC
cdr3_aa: CASSIGTGGNEQYF

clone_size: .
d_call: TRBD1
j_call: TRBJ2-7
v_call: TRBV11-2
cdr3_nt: TGTGCCAGCAGCTACGGTACAGGGGGCTACGAGCAGTACTTC
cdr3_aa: CASSYGTGGYEQYF

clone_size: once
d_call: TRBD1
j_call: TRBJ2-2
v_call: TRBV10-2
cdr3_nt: TGCGCCAGCAGTGTCCCCACCGGGACAGGGGGCACCGGGGAGCTGTTTTTT
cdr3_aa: CASSVPTGTGGTGELFF

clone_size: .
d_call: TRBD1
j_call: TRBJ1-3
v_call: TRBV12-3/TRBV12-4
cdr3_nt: TGTGCCAGCAGCGGACAGGTTGGAAACACCATATATTTT
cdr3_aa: CASSGQVGNTIYF

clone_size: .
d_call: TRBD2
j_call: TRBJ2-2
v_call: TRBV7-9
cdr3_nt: TGTGCCAGCAGCCGAGAGACTAGCGGGATTTATATCGGGGAGCTGTTTTTT
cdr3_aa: CASSRETSGIYIGELFF

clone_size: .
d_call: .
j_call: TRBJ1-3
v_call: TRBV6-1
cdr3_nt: TGTGCCAGCAGTGAGGAGGGATCTGGTGGAAACACCATATATTTT
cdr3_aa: CASSEEGSGGNTIYF

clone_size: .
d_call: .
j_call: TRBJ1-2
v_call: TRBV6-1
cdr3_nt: TGTGCCAGCAGTGAAGGGGCAGGGGCTCGGGGCTACACCTTC
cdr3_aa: CASSEGAGARGYTF

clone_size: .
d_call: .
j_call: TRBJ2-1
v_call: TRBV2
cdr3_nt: TGTGCCAGCTTAGCGGACTCCTACAATGAGCAGTTCTTC
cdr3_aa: CASLADSYNEQFF

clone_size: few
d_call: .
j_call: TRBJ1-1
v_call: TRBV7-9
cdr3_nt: TGTGCCAGCAGCTTATCGCAGGGGACTGAAGCTTTCTTT
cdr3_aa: CASSLSQGTEAFF

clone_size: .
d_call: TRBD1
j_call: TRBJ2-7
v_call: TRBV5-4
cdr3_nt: TGTGCCAGCAGCTTGGAAGGGACAGGGGACGAGCAGTACTTC
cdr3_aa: CASSLEGTGDEQYF

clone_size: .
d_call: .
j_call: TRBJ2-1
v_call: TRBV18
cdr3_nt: TGTGCCAGCTCACCGCCGCCCGGAGATTCCTACAATGAGCAGTTCTTC
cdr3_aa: CASSPPPGDSYNEQFF

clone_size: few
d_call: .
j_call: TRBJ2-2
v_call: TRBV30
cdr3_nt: TGTGCCTGGAGTGGACAGCCTAACACCGGGGAGCTGTTTTTT
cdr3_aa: CAWSGQPNTGELFF

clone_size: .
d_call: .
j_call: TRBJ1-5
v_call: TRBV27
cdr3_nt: TGTGCCAGCAGTTTATCGGGCAGGGCCCTCTATCAGCCCCAGCATTTT
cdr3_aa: CASSLSGRALYQPQHF

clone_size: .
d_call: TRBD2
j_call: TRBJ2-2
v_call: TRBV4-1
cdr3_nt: TGCGCCAGCAGCCCGGGGGGGGGACTAGCGGGACGAATTTCCGGGGAGCTGTTTTTT
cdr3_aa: CASSPGGGLAGRISGELFF

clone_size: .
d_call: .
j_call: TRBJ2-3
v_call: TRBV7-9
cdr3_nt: TGTGCCAGCAGCTCCTGGGAGAGCACAGATACGCAGTATTTT
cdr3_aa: CASSSWESTDTQYF

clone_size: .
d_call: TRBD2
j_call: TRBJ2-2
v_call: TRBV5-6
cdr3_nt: TGTGCCAGCAGCTTGGTTAGCGGGAGAGGAGGGGAGCTGTTTTTT
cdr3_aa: CASSLVSGRGGELFF

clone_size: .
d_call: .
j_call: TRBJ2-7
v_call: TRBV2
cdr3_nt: TGTGCCAGCAGTGAATTGGGCAGGCAGTCCTACGAGCAGTACTTC
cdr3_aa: CASSELGRQSYEQYF

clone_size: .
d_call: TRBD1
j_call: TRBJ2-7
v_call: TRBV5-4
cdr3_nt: TGTGCCAGCAGCTACTGGACAGGGGGGGACGAGCAGTACTTC
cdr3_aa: CASSYWTGGDEQYF

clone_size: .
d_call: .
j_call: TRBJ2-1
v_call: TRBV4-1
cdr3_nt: TGCGCCAGCAGCCTTCGACCTACTAGCTACAATGAGCAGTTCTTC
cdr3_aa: CASSLRPTSYNEQFF

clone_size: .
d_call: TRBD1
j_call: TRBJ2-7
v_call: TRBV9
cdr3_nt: TGTGCCAGCAGCAAGGGGACAGCAGATAGCGAATCCCTTGTCGAGCAGTACTTC
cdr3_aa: CASSKGTADSESLVEQYF

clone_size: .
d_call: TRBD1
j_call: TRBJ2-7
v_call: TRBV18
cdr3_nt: TGTGCCAGCTCACCACGTACGACAGGGGGAACCTACGAGCAGTACTTC
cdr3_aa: CASSPRTTGGTYEQYF

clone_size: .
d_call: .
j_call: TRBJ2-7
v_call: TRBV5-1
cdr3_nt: TGCGCCAGCAGCTTACTTAGCGGAGGCGGGGACGAGCAGTACTTC
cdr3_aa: CASSLLSGGGDEQYF

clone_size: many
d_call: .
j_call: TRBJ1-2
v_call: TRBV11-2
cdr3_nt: TGTGCCAGCAGCTTAGAATCACACAGGAATAATGGCTACACCTTC
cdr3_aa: CASSLESHRNNGYTF

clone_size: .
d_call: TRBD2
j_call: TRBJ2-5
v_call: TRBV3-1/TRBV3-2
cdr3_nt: TGTGCCAGCAGCCCCCCCGGGAGGAGGGTTGAGACCCAGTACTTC
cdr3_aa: CASSPPGRRVETQYF

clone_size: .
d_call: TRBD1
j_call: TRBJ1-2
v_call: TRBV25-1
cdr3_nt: TGTGCCAGCAGCAAACAGGGGGCAACTGGCTATGGCTACACCTTC
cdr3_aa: CASSKQGATGYGYTF

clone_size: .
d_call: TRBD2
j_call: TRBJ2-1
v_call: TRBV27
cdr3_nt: TGTGCCAGCAGAGCGACTAGCATGAATGAGCAGTTCTTC
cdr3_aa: CASRATSMNEQFF

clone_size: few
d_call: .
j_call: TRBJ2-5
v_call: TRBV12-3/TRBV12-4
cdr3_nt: TGTGCCAGCAGTTTAAATGAGGGAGAGACCCAGTACTTC
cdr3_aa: CASSLNEGETQYF